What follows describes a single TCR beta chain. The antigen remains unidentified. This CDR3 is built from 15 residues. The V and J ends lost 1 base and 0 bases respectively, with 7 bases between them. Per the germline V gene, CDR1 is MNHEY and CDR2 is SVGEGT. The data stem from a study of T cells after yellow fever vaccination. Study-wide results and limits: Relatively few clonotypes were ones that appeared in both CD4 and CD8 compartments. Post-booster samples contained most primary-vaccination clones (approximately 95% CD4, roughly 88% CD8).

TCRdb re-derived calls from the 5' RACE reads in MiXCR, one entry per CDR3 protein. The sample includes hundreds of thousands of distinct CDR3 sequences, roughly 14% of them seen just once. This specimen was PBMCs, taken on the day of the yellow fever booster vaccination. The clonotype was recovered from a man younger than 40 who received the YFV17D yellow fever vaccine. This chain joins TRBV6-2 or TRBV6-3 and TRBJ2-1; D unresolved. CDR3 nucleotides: TGTGCCAGCAGTTACTTGGCGAGCTCCTACAATGAGCAGTTCTTC. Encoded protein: CASSYLASSYNEQFF.